Listed here are 15 T cell receptor beta chains from one sample, sequenced in a study of cytomegalovirus exposure and HLA in healthy donors. The PCR made use of 60 Vbeta and 13 Jbeta primers. Sequencing used immunoSEQ multiplex PCR; TCRdb keeps in-frame clones, though not all of them. Here the sample spans around 94,000 clones, 75% to 85% being singletons. The sample consisted of PBMCs. These TCRs come from a woman in her 40s in good health and CMV-seronegative.

This chain connects TRBV18 to TRBJ1-2; D not certain. V was cut by 3 bases and J by 6 bases, with 11 bases left in between. In germline, CDR1 is KGHSH, CDR2 LQKENI. The CDR3 is made up of 13 amino acids. This CDR3 reads CASSPDRGHGYTF. Here the CDR3 DNA reads TGTGCCAGCTCACCGGATCGGGGTCATGGCTACACCTTC.

Note on this clone: One junction end does not reproduce the germline sequence, and a read error may be involved. J is TRBJ1-2 and V is TRBV5-6; D ambiguous. Germline V lookup: CDR1 SGHDT, CDR2 YYEEEE. The CDR3 has 12 residues. CDR3 in DNA: TGTGCCAGCAGCCCGGGTCGGGTAGAGGCTCTCTTC. It yields the protein CASSPGRVEALF.

For the CDR3, the DNA is TGCAGCGTAGGCGGGGGCACAGTCGTTCAGTACTTC. The encoded protein is CSVGGGTVVQYF. The V call is TRBV29-1, the J call TRBJ2-4; D perhaps matches TRBD2 (7 bases). Per germline, CDR1 SQVTM and CDR2 ANQGSEA. The CDR3 is 12 amino acids. The V end was cut by 6 bases, the J end by 11 bases, with 17 bases between.

This clone was seen a single time. The chain combines TRBV7-2 with TRBJ2-5; 13 bases fit TRBD2. The CDR3 is 14 residues long. From germline, CDR1 is SGHTA and CDR2 FQGNSA. J gave up 6 bases and V 4 bases, and 2 bases lay outside the gene matches. CDR3 sequence: CASSSTSGGKTQYF. CDR3 bases: TGTGCCAGCAGCTCGACTAGCGGGGGGAAGACCCAGTACTTC. Based on the CDR3 plus reference TRBV7-2 and TRBJ2-5, the full variable domain is GAGVSQSPSNKVTEKGKDVELRCDPISGHTALYWYRQSLGQGLEFLIYFQGNSAPDKSGLPSDRFSAERTGGSVSTLTIQRTQQEDSAVYLCASSSTSGGKTQYFGPGTRLLVL.

J is TRBJ2-3 and V is TRBV4-1; 7 bases map to TRBD2. The germline CDR1 and CDR2 sequences are MGHRA and YSYEKL. The V gene end was trimmed by 6 bases and the J gene end by 2 bases; junction bases not matched to a gene: 14. The CDR3 contains 17 residues. CDR3 protein: CASRLGRGGGSTDTQYF. CDR3 nucleotide sequence: TGCGCCAGCAGATTAGGGAGGGGTGGAGGGTCCACAGATACGCAGTATTTT.

Points on this clone: The same CDR3 also results from other DNA sequences found in this sample. CDR3 protein: CASSLDREVTEAFF. CDR3 in DNA: TGTGCCAGCTCGCTCGACAGGGAAGTCACTGAAGCTTTCTTT. The rearrangement joins TRBV18 to TRBJ1-1; the match to TRBD1 covers 7 bases. The CDR3 loop spans 14 amino acids. V lost 6 bases, J lost 4 bases, and 8 bases stayed unmatched. Germline V lookup: CDR1 KGHSH, CDR2 LQKENI.

In its sample, this clone was seen a few times. The chain recombines TRBV5-1 with TRBJ1-4; possible D gene TRBD1, 6 bases. V lost 4 bases and J lost 5, with 12 bases in between. The CDR3 is 14 amino acids. CDR1 is SGHRS, CDR2 YFSETQ, per germline. The CDR3 region is CASSPGVRNEKLFF. CDR3 coding DNA: TGCGCCAGCAGCCCAGGGGTAAGGAATGAAAAACTGTTTTTT. Based on the CDR3 plus reference TRBV5-1 and TRBJ1-4, the full variable domain is KAGVTQTPRYLIKTRGQQVTLSCSPISGHRSVSWYQQTPGQGLQFLFEYFSETQRNKGNFPGRFSGRQFSNSRSEMNVSTLELGDSALYLCASSPGVRNEKLFFGSGTQLSVL.

This chain uses TRBV5-8 with TRBJ2-5, with D possibly being TRBD2 (6 bases). V was trimmed by 5 bases and J by 5 bases, leaving 19 bases between them. The CDR3 runs 15 residues. Germline loops: CDR1 SGHTS, CDR2 YDEGEE. The CDR3 protein is CASSPTGARGETQYF. The CDR3 DNA sequence: TGTGCCAGCAGTCCGACCGGGGCCCGGGGGGAGACCCAGTACTTC.

Details on this clone: The junction departs from the called germline gene at one end, perhaps through a read error. In DNA form, the CDR3 reads TGCGCCAGCAGCCGTTTGACTAGCGGGGTTCCTCCACGCTACGAGCAGTACTTC. As protein: CASSRLTSGVPPRYEQYF. J is TRBJ2-7 and V is TRBV14; 11 bases line up with TRBD2. CDR1 is SGHDN and CDR2 is FVKESK in the germline V gene. The CDR3 runs 18 residues.

V is TRBV5-1 and J is TRBJ2-5; no definite D call. Trimming took off 4 bases at V and 1 base at J, with 5 bases between the two ends. The CDR3 is 12 residues long. Per the germline V gene, CDR1 is SGHRS and CDR2 is YFSETQ. In DNA, the CDR3 is TGCGCCAGCAGCCCCGGCCAAGAGACCCAGTACTTC. It translates to CASSPGQETQYF.

The J gene is TRBJ1-1, the V gene TRBV5-1, with a weak D call TRBD1 (5 bases). The CDR3 length is 17 residues. Germline V CDR1 and CDR2: SGHRS, YFSETQ. Trimming removed 0 bases at V and 7 bases at J, with 22 bases between. The CDR3 is CASSLVGGLRGTHEAFF. In DNA, the CDR3 is TGCGCCAGCAGCTTGGTCGGGGGTTTGAGGGGCACCCATGAAGCTTTCTTT.

The gene calls are TRBV6-6 and TRBJ1-1; D is possibly TRBD1 (6 bases). There are 16 residues in the CDR3. CDR1 MNHNY and CDR2 SVGAGI come from the germline V gene (reference sequence). V was shortened by 2 bases and J by 1 base, with 14 bases between the two germline ends. The CDR3 loop reads CASSYGGQGRNTEAFF. The CDR3 coding sequence is TGTGCCAGCAGTTACGGGGGTCAGGGGCGGAACACTGAAGCTTTCTTT.

This clone was seen a few times. The chain recombines TRBV6-6 with TRBJ1-2, with TRBD1 as a possible D gene (5 bases). Deletions cut 4 bases from V and 8 bases from J, with 14 bases between. This CDR3 spans 13 amino acids. Germline V gene sequence: CDR1 MNHNY, CDR2 SVGAGI (reference sequence). In DNA form, the CDR3 reads TGTGCCAGCAGTTTGAGGCAGGGCGGAGGCTACACCTTC. Translating it yields CASSLRQGGGYTF.

Here the CDR3 reads CASSTTGGNTEAFF. The CDR3 DNA is TGTGCCAGTAGTACGACAGGGGGCAATACTGAAGCTTTCTTT. The chain carries TRBV19 and TRBJ1-1; 10 nucleotides agree with TRBD1. Germline V gives CDR1 LNHDA, CDR2 SQIVND (reference sequence). J was trimmed by 5 bases and V by 4 bases; bases with no gene match: 4. The CDR3 runs 14 residues.

This clone appeared once. V usage is TRBV2 and J usage is TRBJ2-7; D is ambiguous. The J call may be incorrect, as the DNA end agrees better with TRBJ2-5. The CDR3 runs to 11 residues. CDR1 is SNHLY and CDR2 is FYNNEI in the germline V gene. CDR3 sequence (DNA): TGTGCCAGCAATCAACGGGAGACCCAGTACTTC. It codes for CASNQRETQYF.